A single sample is the source of the 27 T cell receptor beta chains below, sequenced in a study of glioma-infiltrating T cells. Amplification of TCR alpha and beta CDR3 regions from RNA used iRepertoire nested multiplex PCR. TCRdb redid the calling of the multiplex PCR reads with MiXCR, one entry per CDR3 protein. The sample shows some 93,000 distinct CDR3 sequences, roughly 40% of them seen only once. The sequencing input was glioma tissue, nonneoplastic brain tissue, or PBMCs (not recorded which). These receptors were collected from a human donor with low-grade glioma or glioblastoma, undergoing nonglioma brain surgery, or in good health (not recorded which).

This clonotype appeared many times. The rearrangement uses TRBV20-1 and TRBJ1-5; D is uncertain. Germline V gene sequence: CDR1 DFQATT, CDR2 SNEGSKA (reference sequence). This CDR3 is 15 amino acids long. Trimming cost V 3 bases and J 6 bases, with 18 bases left between them. The CDR3 nucleotides read TGCAGTGCTAGCTCGGGATCCTTAGCTGTTCAGCCCCAGCATTTT. Translation gives CSASSGSLAVQPQHF.

In this sample, this clonotype turned up many times. The chain uses TRBV12-3 or TRBV12-4 and TRBJ2-2; possible D gene TRBD1, 5 bases. Trimming shortened V by 4 bases and J by 4 bases, and 7 bases separated the two germline ends. This CDR3 contains 13 residues. The CDR3 reads CASSSRATGELFF. The CDR3 DNA reads as TGTGCCAGCAGTTCCAGGGCCACCGGGGAGCTGTTTTTT.

This clonotype has a count of ten or more. The chain is built from TRBV20-1 and TRBJ2-2, with D tentatively TRBD2 (6 bases). Germline V CDR1 and CDR2: DFQATT, SNEGSKA (reference sequence). V dropped 5 bases and J dropped 7 bases, with 17 bases sitting between them. The CDR3 is made up of 14 amino acids. CDR3 bases: TGCAGTGCTTCTGGGGGGACTTCCGTCGGGGAGCTGTTTTTT. Encoded protein: CSASGGTSVGELFF.

At least ten counts were recorded for this clonotype. The CDR3 DNA follows: TGTGCCAGCAGCACCCTAGACAGTATCCATCAGCCCCAGCATTTT. This gives the protein CASSTLDSIHQPQHF. The V call is TRBV28, the J call TRBJ1-5; weak D call: TRBD1 (5 bases). There are 15 residues in the CDR3. The germline CDR1 and CDR2 sequences are MDHEN and SYDVKM. V was cut by 6 bases and J by 5 bases, with 17 bases left in between.

In regard to this clonotype: With a much larger clone just one base away, this may be a read error. The J gene is TRBJ2-1, the V gene TRBV6-5, with TRBD2 identical over 9 bases. The V gene's germline CDR1 is MNHEY and CDR2 SVGAGI. The CDR3 runs to 13 residues. The J segment lost 11 bases and the V segment lost 6 bases, leaving 8 bases of the junction unmatched. The CDR3 bases are TGTGCCAGCAGCCGAGCGGGAGGAAATAAGCAGTTCTTC. Amino acids: CASSRAGGNKQFF.

Concerning this clonotype: A read error may produce the germline difference seen at one junction end. CDR3 bases: TGTGCCAGCAGCCTTGTGAGGGGATTGGATCAGACCCAGCATTTT. Translating gives CASSLVRGLDQTQHF. The gene calls are TRBV2 and TRBJ1-5; maybe TRBD1 (5 bases). From germline, CDR1 is SNHLY and CDR2 FYNNEI. The CDR3 spans 15 residues.

Comment on this clonotype: A much larger clone differs by one base, so this may be a read error. This chain uses TRBV9 with TRBJ1-2; D is perhaps TRBD1 (5 bases). Germline-derived CDR1 and CDR2 are SGDLS and YYNGEE. V shed 0 bases and J shed 4 bases, with 13 bases lying between them. This CDR3 is 15 amino acids long. The chain's CDR3 is CASSVDDSRRYGYTF. DNA for the CDR3: TGTGCCAGCAGCGTAGATGACAGTCGCCGCTATGGCTACACCTTC.

This clonotype was observed many times. CDR3 residues: CASSEERTGYEQYF. The CDR3 DNA follows: TGTGCCAGCAGTGAGGAACGGACAGGCTACGAGCAGTACTTC. This chain uses TRBV2 with TRBJ2-7, with 7 positions matching TRBD1. J lost 3 bases, V lost 3 bases, and 5 bases had no gene match. There are 14 residues in the CDR3. Germline V gene sequence: CDR1 SNHLY, CDR2 FYNNEI.

This clonotype was counted ten times or more. The rearrangement links TRBV9 to TRBJ2-1; 11 bases are a match to TRBD1. V shed 4 bases and J 7 bases; nucleotides not matched to a gene: 4. In germline, CDR1 is SGDLS, CDR2 YYNGEE. CDR3 length: 14 amino acids. CDR3 in DNA: TGTGCCAGCAGCTCCCGGGACAGGGGGAATGAGCAGTTCTTC. Amino acid sequence: CASSSRDRGNEQFF. The whole variable domain, filled in from reference TRBV9 and TRBJ2-1, reads DSGVTQTPKHLITATGQRVTLRCSPRSGDLSVYWYQQSLDQGLQFLIQYYNGEERAKGNILERFSAQQFPDLHSELNLSSLELGDSALYFCASSSRDRGNEQFFGPGTRLTVL.

Turning to this clonotype: Without the conserved terminal phenylalanine or tryptophan, this CDR3 likely stems from a read error. The V and J genes are TRBV15 and TRBJ2-1; 8 bases align to TRBD1. This CDR3 comprises 15 residues. Per germline, CDR1 LNHNV and CDR2 YYDKDF (reference sequence). CDR3 coding DNA: TGTACCACCATGCCAACAGGGGGATACCACAATGAGCAGTTCATC. Protein: CTTMPTGGYHNEQFI.

In its sample, this clonotype was seen many times. The rearrangement links TRBV7-8 to TRBJ2-3; D uncertain. V dropped 1 base and J dropped 4 bases, with 9 bases sitting between them. Germline CDR1 SGHVS, CDR2 FQNEAQ. The CDR3 spans 14 residues. The CDR3 bases are TGTGCCAGCAGCTTAGTTCCGGCGGCAGATACGCAGTATTTT. It yields the protein CASSLVPAADTQYF.

This clonotype was found many times. The chain carries TRBV20-1 and TRBJ1-5, with a weak D call TRBD1 (6 bases). Trimming stripped 5 bases from V and 3 bases from J, with 14 bases between. The CDR3 contains 14 residues. CDR1 is DFQATT and CDR2 is SNEGSKA in the germline V gene (reference sequence). CDR3 DNA: TGCAGTGCTGGCAGGGGTGTTGACAATCAGCCCCAGCATTTT. Protein sequence: CSAGRGVDNQPQHF.

About this clonotype itself: A much larger clone differs by one base, so this may be a read error. Here the CDR3 omits its conserved ending phenylalanine or tryptophan, so a read error is the likely source. The chain carries TRBV19 and TRBJ2-1, with D possibly TRBD2 on 5 matching bases. Deletions cut 6 bases from V and 7 bases from J, with 19 bases between. The CDR3 sequence is 15 residues long. Germline CDR1 reads LNHDA; CDR2 reads SQIVND (reference sequence). The CDR3 bases are TGTGCCAGTAGCCCCCCTTACCGGGAACATAATGAGCAGTTCTCC. Encoded protein: CASSPPYREHNEQFS.

This clonotype has a count of ten or more. V is TRBV2 and J is TRBJ1-3; no clear D gene. Deletions cut 4 bases from V and 4 bases from J, with 5 bases between. CDR1 and CDR2 (germline): SNHLY, FYNNEI. This CDR3 has 12 residues. The CDR3 here is CASSGSGNTIYF. In nucleotides, the CDR3 is TGTGCCAGCAGTGGGTCCGGAAACACCATATATTTT.

On this clonotype itself: Just one base apart from a much larger clone, this may be a read error. The chain combines TRBV2 with TRBJ1-5, with TRBD1 matching over 8 bases. Germline CDR1 and CDR2: SNHLY and FYNNEI. The CDR3 runs to 16 residues. The CDR3 DNA reads as TGTGCCAGCCGAACCTCAGGGGGCCGGAGCAATCGGCCCCAGCATTTT. This encodes CASRTSGGRSNRPQHF.

This clonotype was detected many times. The J gene is TRBJ2-7, the V gene TRBV18; D not certain. Looked up from germline, CDR1 is KGHSH and CDR2 is LQKENI. Trimming took off 1 base at V and 4 bases at J, with 5 bases between the two ends. CDR3 size: 12 residues. For the CDR3, the DNA is TGTGCCAGCTCACCACAAATATACGAGCAGTACTTC. This translates into CASSPQIYEQYF.

This clonotype came up many times. The chain carries TRBV19 and TRBJ1-1; TRBD1 agrees at 7 bases. The J segment lost 0 bases and the V segment lost 3 bases, leaving 4 bases of the junction unmatched. Germline assignment: CDR1 LNHDA and CDR2 SQIVND (reference sequence). This CDR3 spans 15 amino acids. CDR3 DNA sequence: TGTGCCAGTAGTATTACGACAGGGATGAACACTGAAGCTTTCTTT. It encodes CASSITTGMNTEAFF.

This clonotype was detected ten times or more. The V gene is TRBV25-1, the J gene TRBJ1-5; 7 bases line up with TRBD1. CDR3 size: 14 residues. V lost 5 bases to trimming and J lost 3 bases; unmatched junction nucleotides: 4. Per germline, CDR1 MGHDK and CDR2 SYGVNS. The CDR3 is CASSTGTDNQPQHF. Written as DNA, the CDR3 is TGTGCCAGCAGTACCGGGACAGACAATCAGCCCCAGCATTTT. The complete variable domain, with remaining parts taken from reference TRBV25-1 and TRBJ1-5, reads EADIYQTPRYLVIGTGKKITLECSQTMGHDKMYWYQQDPGMELHLIHYSYGVNSTEKGDLSSESTVSRIRTEHFPLTLESARPSHTSQYLCASSTGTDNQPQHFGDGTRLSIL.

This clonotype was seen at least ten times. V usage is TRBV10-3 and J usage is TRBJ2-5; TRBD2 aligns across 10 bases. This CDR3 comprises 17 residues. V trimming: 10 bases; J trimming: 1 base; junction bases outside the gene matches: 15. Per germline, CDR1 ENHRY and CDR2 SYGVKD. DNA for the CDR3: TGTGCCAGCGCGGCGGGACTAGCGATTACCCTCCAAGAGACCCAGTACTTC. Translation gives CASAAGLAITLQETQYF.

This clonotype was counted a single time. A much larger clone is a single base away; this may be a read error. V is TRBV29-1 and J is TRBJ2-7; D remains unclear. The CDR3 is 13 amino acids. Germline lookup yields CDR1 SQVTM and CDR2 ANQGSEA. In DNA, the CDR3 is TGCAGCGTAGATGGACCGAGCTCCTGCGAGCAGTACTTC. This gives the protein CSVDGPSSCEQYF.

The chain links TRBV7-9 to TRBJ2-5; TRBD2 aligns across 10 bases. From germline, CDR1 is SEHNR and CDR2 FQNEAQ (reference sequence). This CDR3 spans 14 amino acids. The V segment lost 4 bases and the J segment 9 bases; nucleotides outside the gene matches: 8. The DNA for the CDR3 is TGTGCCAGCAGCTGTACCAGCGGGGGGGCCGCCCAGTACTTC. Protein: CASSCTSGGAAQYF.

In this sample, this clonotype turned up many times. This chain links TRBV7-9 with TRBJ2-6; unclear D gene. The germline V and J ends were trimmed by 6 bases and 0 bases, with 6 bases remaining between them. The CDR3 length is 14 residues. From germline, CDR1 is SEHNR and CDR2 FQNEAQ (reference sequence). Here the CDR3 DNA reads TGTGCCAGCAGTGCGAGCTCTGGGGCCAACGTCCTGACTTTC. Encoded protein: CASSASSGANVLTF.

This chain joins TRBV15 and TRBJ2-1, with TRBD2 matching over 10 bases. V lost 0 bases to trimming and J lost 12 bases; unmatched junction nucleotides: 17. CDR1 is LNHNV, CDR2 YYDKDF, per germline (reference sequence). The CDR3 length is 18 residues. The CDR3 here is CATSRDTLAGAPTDTQFF. In DNA form, the CDR3 reads TGTGCCACCAGCAGAGATACCCTAGCGGGAGCACCCACAGATACGCAGTTCTTC.

The gene calls are TRBV5-4 and TRBJ2-5; D might be TRBD1 (5 bases). CDR1 is SGHNT, CDR2 YYREEE, per germline (reference sequence). V dropped 4 bases and J dropped 2 bases, with 18 bases sitting between them. There are 16 residues in the CDR3. The CDR3, as DNA: TGTGCCAGCAGCCGATCCAGGACATGGGGACAAGAGACCCAGTACTTC. Encoded protein: CASSRSRTWGQETQYF.

The table lists this clonotype with many counts. The chain joins TRBV7-2 to TRBJ2-3; the D gene is possibly TRBD2 (6 bases). V was trimmed by 5 bases and J by 4 bases, leaving 13 bases between them. The V gene's germline CDR1 is SGHTA and CDR2 FQGNSA. This CDR3 has 14 amino acids. DNA for the CDR3: TGTGCCAGCAGCCCGGGCGGGGCCGCAGATACGCAGTATTTT. It specifies CASSPGGAADTQYF.

About this clonotype: Because the CDR3 is missing its conserved closing phenylalanine or tryptophan, this is likely a read error. The chain is built from TRBV6-5 and TRBJ2-7; D call uncertain. This CDR3 region has 11 residues. Germline-derived CDR1 and CDR2 are MNHEY and SVGAGI. Trimming took 3 bases from V and 5 from J, leaving 5 bases between them. CDR3 coding DNA: TGTGCCAGCAGTTATGGGGACGAGCAGTACTCC. This sequence encodes CASSYGDEQYS.

Remarks on this clonotype: A much more abundant neighbour one base away suggests this may be a read error. The chain joins TRBV19 to TRBJ1-5; D unclear. Germline CDR1 LNHDA, CDR2 SQIVND (reference sequence). V shed 7 bases and J shed 1 base, with 17 bases lying between them. The CDR3 consists of 16 residues. The CDR3 reads CASIMRSAGSNQPQHF. The CDR3 DNA is TGTGCCAGTATTATGAGATCGGCGGGGAGCAATCAGCCCCAGCATTTT.